This T cell receptor (beta chain) was identified in a study of molecular identifiers for immune sequencing clone quantification. General study findings and limits: Highly expanded clone sizes could end up underestimated if a barcode were shared by identical TCR molecules.

The ends were cut back, 0 bases at V and 5 bases at J, with 14 bases in the middle. The CDR3 extends over 15 amino acids. CDR1 and CDR2 from the germline V gene are LGHNA and YNFKEQ. Bulk libraries came from a prior protocol with listed TCR primers. One entry per CDR3 protein, called by TCRdb with MiXCR from the PCR reads. The sample yields over 100,000 distinct CDR3 sequences, 30% to 45% seen once. This clonotype has only a few counts. The target antigen is unknown. Sequencing was done on a sample of naive CD8+ T cells from blood, with Jurkat cell RNA spiked in. Specified subset: FACS-sorted CD8+CD4-CCR7+CD45RA+ naive T cells. This receptor was identified in a human donor in good health. Some libraries in this study had Jurkat cell RNA spiked in. V is TRBV4-2 and J is TRBJ2-7; maybe TRBD1 (6 bases). Written as DNA, the CDR3 is TGTGCCAGCAGCCAAGATGGAAGGGGGTCGGACGAGCAGTACTTC. Amino acid sequence: CASSQDGRGSDEQYF.